This TCR beta chain originates from a study of beta chain features in type 1 diabetes. TCRB transcripts that were expressed got sequenced, as all of the isolated RNA had been reverse transcribed. Assay used: immunoSEQ multiplex PCR; TCRdb lists only in-frame clones, some missing. The sample has 900,000 or so clones, roughly 16% seen once. The V and J ends lost 5 bases and 1 base, in that order; junction bases with no gene match: 5. The length of the CDR3 is 15 residues. Germline CDR1 is SEHNR and CDR2 is FQNEAQ (reference sequence). This clone was picked up a small number of times. Sequenced: naive CD4+ T cells from blood. The chain combines TRBV7-9 with TRBJ2-3, with 8 bases matching TRBD1. This TCR was sampled from a woman aged 18-29 years in good health. In DNA, the CDR3 is TGTGCCAGCAGCCGGACAGGGTTTGGCACAGATACGCAGTATTTT. It specifies CASSRTGFGTDTQYF.